A selection of T cell receptor beta chains follows, all from one sample in a study of beta chain features in type 1 diabetes. The protocol was immunoSEQ multiplex PCR, while the TCRdb copy is restricted to in-frame clones and leaves out a portion. This table has around 290,000 clones, 7.5% to 9.5% appearing once. The specimen was central memory CD4+ T cells from blood. Every receptor here comes from a woman between 18 and 29 years old in good health. The CDR3 runs from the conserved cysteine through the conserved F or W. Each record gives: CDR3 protein, CDR3 DNA, D gene, V gene, J gene, clone size. The D gene is left open where the match is weak. Only some rows state a clone size, as once, few, many or a class for expanded clones.

CDR3 protein: CASSLDREETQYF; CDR3 DNA: TGTGCCAGCAGCTTAGACAGGGAAGAGACCCAGTACTTC; D gene: TRBD1; V gene: TRBV7-3; J gene: TRBJ2-5; clone size: few
CDR3 protein: CASSIPGSRGYTF; CDR3 DNA: TGTGCCAGCAGCATCCCAGGGAGTCGTGGCTACACCTTC; D gene: NA; V gene: TRBV13; J gene: TRBJ1-2; clone size: few
CDR3 protein: CSVVPSGTGTDTQYF; CDR3 DNA: TGCAGCGTTGTTCCTTCCGGGACAGGCACAGATACGCAGTATTTT; D gene: TRBD1; V gene: TRBV29-1; J gene: TRBJ2-3; clone size: NA
CDR3 protein: CASSSHRQLADSYNEQFF; CDR3 DNA: TGTGCCAGCAGCTCCCACCGCCAACTAGCGGACTCCTACAATGAGCAGTTCTTC; D gene: TRBD2; V gene: TRBV7-8; J gene: TRBJ2-1; clone size: NA
CDR3 protein: CASVRGLGQGNEQYF; CDR3 DNA: TGCGCCAGCGTCCGTGGGCTGGGACAGGGGAACGAGCAGTACTTC; D gene: TRBD1; V gene: TRBV23-1; J gene: TRBJ2-7; clone size: many
CDR3 protein: CSVGARSESYTF; CDR3 DNA: TGCAGCGTTGGGGCTCGATCGGAAAGCTACACCTTC; D gene: NA; V gene: TRBV29-1; J gene: TRBJ1-2; clone size: NA
CDR3 protein: CASSLVADSRRVGETQYF; CDR3 DNA: TGTGCCAGCAGCTTAGTAGCTGACTCCCGCAGGGTCGGGGAGACCCAGTACTTC; D gene: NA; V gene: TRBV7-2; J gene: TRBJ2-5; clone size: many
CDR3 protein: CASSLSRTGEQPQHF; CDR3 DNA: TGTGCCAGCAGCTTAAGTAGAACAGGTGAACAGCCCCAGCATTTT; D gene: NA; V gene: TRBV7-2; J gene: TRBJ1-5; clone size: few
CDR3 protein: CASSFWGGRPQGYGYTF; CDR3 DNA: TGTGCCAGCAGTTTCTGGGGTGGCAGGCCGCAGGGCTATGGCTACACCTTC; D gene: NA; V gene: TRBV28; J gene: TRBJ1-2; clone size: once
CDR3 protein: CASEGPGARNTEAFF; CDR3 DNA: TGTGCCAGCGAAGGTCCGGGGGCTCGGAACACTGAAGCTTTCTTT; D gene: NA; V gene: TRBV7-3; J gene: TRBJ1-1; clone size: few
CDR3 protein: CSSSNRGLGYEQYF; CDR3 DNA: TGCAGCTCCTCAAACAGGGGGCTCGGGTACGAGCAGTACTTC; D gene: TRBD1; V gene: TRBV29-1; J gene: TRBJ2-7; clone size: NA
CDR3 protein: CASSSGSLEVQETQYF; CDR3 DNA: TGTGCCAGCAGCTCGGGGTCCCTAGAGGTCCAAGAGACCCAGTACTTC; D gene: NA; V gene: TRBV7-9; J gene: TRBJ2-5; clone size: NA
CDR3 protein: CASSQDRGGQETQYF; CDR3 DNA: TGTGCCAGCAGCCAAGATAGGGGGGGTCAAGAGACCCAGTACTTC; D gene: NA; V gene: TRBV7-2; J gene: TRBJ2-5; clone size: NA
CDR3 protein: CASTNTGVYEQYF; CDR3 DNA: TGTGCCAGCACCAATACAGGGGTTTACGAGCAGTACTTC; D gene: TRBD1; V gene: TRBV2; J gene: TRBJ2-7; clone size: many
CDR3 protein: CASSLSGGKTQYF; CDR3 DNA: TGCGCCAGCAGCCTAAGCGGGGGGAAGACCCAGTACTTC; D gene: TRBD2; V gene: TRBV4-3; J gene: TRBJ2-5; clone size: NA
CDR3 protein: CASGPPYSVGDTEAFF; CDR3 DNA: TGTGCCAGCGGCCCGCCGTACTCGGTTGGTGACACTGAAGCTTTCTTT; D gene: NA; V gene: TRBV28; J gene: TRBJ1-1; clone size: NA
CDR3 protein: CASSSSSGSKETQYF; CDR3 DNA: TGTGCCAGCAGCTCTAGTAGCGGGAGTAAAGAGACCCAGTACTTC; D gene: TRBD2; V gene: TRBV5-4; J gene: TRBJ2-5; clone size: medium-sized
CDR3 protein: CASSEKTSSGNTIYF; CDR3 DNA: TGTGCCAGCAGTGAGAAGACAAGCTCTGGAAACACCATATATTTT; D gene: NA; V gene: TRBV25-1; J gene: TRBJ1-3; clone size: NA
CDR3 protein: CASSRAQDAEAFF; CDR3 DNA: TGTGCCAGCAGCCGGGCACAGGATGCTGAAGCTTTCTTT; D gene: NA; V gene: TRBV7-3; J gene: TRBJ1-1; clone size: few
CDR3 protein: CASRITGVTDTQYF; CDR3 DNA: TGCGCCAGCAGAATTACGGGAGTGACAGATACGCAGTATTTT; D gene: NA; V gene: TRBV5-1; J gene: TRBJ2-3; clone size: NA
CDR3 protein: CASSYKSDRRNGYTF; CDR3 DNA: TGCGCCAGCAGCTATAAATCGGACAGGAGAAATGGCTACACCTTC; D gene: TRBD1; V gene: TRBV4-3; J gene: TRBJ1-2; clone size: NA
CDR3 protein: CAISELQGEDGYTF; CDR3 DNA: TGTGCCATCAGTGAACTACAGGGTGAAGATGGCTACACCTTC; D gene: NA; V gene: TRBV10-3; J gene: TRBJ1-2; clone size: many
CDR3 protein: CASSIRREGSETQYF; CDR3 DNA: TGTGCCAGCAGCATTCGGCGGGAGGGTTCGGAGACCCAGTACTTC; D gene: TRBD2; V gene: TRBV4-2; J gene: TRBJ2-5; clone size: NA
CDR3 protein: CASSLGPSADTQYF; CDR3 DNA: TGTGCCAGCAGCTTAGGACCTAGCGCAGATACGCAGTATTTT; D gene: NA; V gene: TRBV7-3; J gene: TRBJ2-3; clone size: few
CDR3 protein: CASSRTSGNTQYF; CDR3 DNA: TGTGCCAGCAGTCGGACTAGCGGAAATACGCAGTATTTT; D gene: TRBD2; V gene: TRBV2; J gene: TRBJ2-3; clone size: NA
CDR3 protein: CAWGTSGRVRETQYF; CDR3 DNA: TGTGCCTGGGGGACTAGCGGGAGGGTGAGGGAGACCCAGTACTTC; D gene: TRBD2; V gene: TRBV30; J gene: TRBJ2-5; clone size: few
CDR3 protein: CASSRDSSYNEQFF; CDR3 DNA: TGTGCCAGCAGTAGAGACAGCTCCTACAATGAGCAGTTCTTC; D gene: NA; V gene: TRBV7-3; J gene: TRBJ2-1; clone size: few
CDR3 protein: CASGEVSTDTQYF; CDR3 DNA: TGTGCCAGCGGTGAGGTTAGCACAGATACGCAGTATTTT; D gene: NA; V gene: TRBV28; J gene: TRBJ2-3; clone size: few
CDR3 protein: CASSLDIGGRADETQYF; CDR3 DNA: TGCGCCAGCAGCTTGGATATTGGCGGGAGGGCCGACGAGACCCAGTACTTC; D gene: TRBD2; V gene: TRBV5-1; J gene: TRBJ2-5; clone size: NA
CDR3 protein: CASRVGTEINYGYTF; CDR3 DNA: TGTGCCAGCAGGGTAGGGACAGAGATTAACTATGGCTACACCTTC; D gene: TRBD1; V gene: TRBV7-9; J gene: TRBJ1-2; clone size: few
CDR3 protein: CASSVRILEKLFF; CDR3 DNA: TGTGCCAGCTCCGTCCGGATCCTAGAAAAACTGTTTTTT; D gene: NA; V gene: TRBV18; J gene: TRBJ1-4; clone size: NA
CDR3 protein: CASSLAGQGRYNEQFF; CDR3 DNA: TGTGCCAGCAGCTTAGCGGGACAGGGGCGATACAATGAGCAGTTCTTC; D gene: TRBD1; V gene: TRBV11-2; J gene: TRBJ2-1; clone size: NA
CDR3 protein: CASSLVAGVRAVQYF; CDR3 DNA: TGTGCCAGCAGCTTGGTGGCGGGAGTTCGGGCGGTGCAGTACTTC; D gene: TRBD2; V gene: TRBV5-6; J gene: TRBJ2-7; clone size: few
CDR3 protein: CASSLASGARSYNEQFF; CDR3 DNA: TGCGCCAGCAGCTTGGCTAGCGGAGCCCGCTCCTACAATGAGCAGTTCTTC; D gene: TRBD2; V gene: TRBV5-1; J gene: TRBJ2-1; clone size: NA
CDR3 protein: CASSPRLGINGYTF; CDR3 DNA: TGTGCCAGCAGCCCCCGACTAGGGATCAATGGCTACACCTTC; D gene: NA; V gene: TRBV7-2; J gene: TRBJ1-2; clone size: NA
CDR3 protein: CASSRGSPNEKLFF; CDR3 DNA: TGCGCCAGCAGCCGGGGGTCGCCTAATGAAAAACTGTTTTTT; D gene: NA; V gene: TRBV5-1; J gene: TRBJ1-4; clone size: NA
CDR3 protein: CASSPRGRPTGDTQYF; CDR3 DNA: TGTGCCAGCTCACCAAGGGGACGTCCCACTGGGGATACGCAGTATTTT; D gene: NA; V gene: TRBV18; J gene: TRBJ2-3; clone size: many
CDR3 protein: CASSRKPGSDTGELFF; CDR3 DNA: TGTGCCAGCAGCCGCAAGCCGGGAAGCGACACCGGGGAGCTGTTTTTT; D gene: NA; V gene: TRBV6-4; J gene: TRBJ2-2; clone size: NA
CDR3 protein: CASSLAGTGSGNTIYF; CDR3 DNA: TGTGCCAGCAGTTTGGCGGGGACAGGCTCTGGAAACACCATATATTTT; D gene: TRBD1; V gene: TRBV27; J gene: TRBJ1-3; clone size: NA
CDR3 protein: CASSRYAGTSGRNEQFF; CDR3 DNA: TGTGCCAGCAGCCGCTACGCCGGGACTAGCGGGAGGAATGAGCAGTTCTTC; D gene: TRBD2; V gene: TRBV14; J gene: TRBJ2-1; clone size: NA
CDR3 protein: CASSPARAGDTIYF; CDR3 DNA: TGTGCCAGCTCACCCGCCCGGGCTGGGGACACCATATATTTT; D gene: NA; V gene: TRBV18; J gene: TRBJ1-3; clone size: NA
CDR3 protein: CASRRESPDTQYF; CDR3 DNA: TGCGCCAGTAGGCGGGAGTCCCCAGATACGCAGTATTTT; D gene: TRBD2; V gene: TRBV10-2; J gene: TRBJ2-3; clone size: few
CDR3 protein: CASSVAQGAGNYGYTF; CDR3 DNA: TGTGCCAGCAGCGTAGCACAGGGGGCGGGCAACTATGGCTACACCTTC; D gene: TRBD1; V gene: TRBV9; J gene: TRBJ1-2; clone size: NA
CDR3 protein: CASSPDSTSTDTQYF; CDR3 DNA: TGCGCCAGCAGCCCTGATTCCACCTCCACAGATACGCAGTATTTT; D gene: NA; V gene: TRBV5-1; J gene: TRBJ2-3; clone size: many
CDR3 protein: CASSQEYMAWGRNSPLHF; CDR3 DNA: TGTGCCAGCAGCCAAGAGTATATGGCGTGGGGGAGGAATTCACCCCTCCACTTT; D gene: NA; V gene: TRBV14; J gene: TRBJ1-6; clone size: many
CDR3 protein: CASSFPGGKQFF; CDR3 DNA: TGTGCCAGCAGCTTTCCAGGGGGCAAGCAGTTCTTC; D gene: TRBD1; V gene: TRBV7-3; J gene: TRBJ2-1; clone size: NA
CDR3 protein: CASSLVSGTAGELFF; CDR3 DNA: TGTGCCAGCAGCTTAGTTTCAGGAACGGCCGGGGAGCTGTTTTTT; D gene: NA; V gene: TRBV7-7; J gene: TRBJ2-2; clone size: few
CDR3 protein: CASSQGTSGEGNIQYF; CDR3 DNA: TGCGCCAGCAGCCAAGGAACTAGCGGGGAAGGGAACATTCAGTACTTC; D gene: TRBD2; V gene: TRBV4-3; J gene: TRBJ2-4; clone size: few
CDR3 protein: CASSFGTFNEQFF; CDR3 DNA: TGCGCCAGCAGCTTCGGGACTTTCAATGAGCAGTTCTTC; D gene: NA; V gene: TRBV5-1; J gene: TRBJ2-1; clone size: NA
CDR3 protein: CASIERGPDTQYF; CDR3 DNA: TGTGCCAGCATTGAGAGGGGTCCAGATACGCAGTATTTT; D gene: NA; V gene: TRBV6-1; J gene: TRBJ2-3; clone size: NA
CDR3 protein: CASSLGYRVDGYTF; CDR3 DNA: TGTGCCAGCAGCTTAGGGTACAGGGTCGATGGCTACACCTTC; D gene: NA; V gene: TRBV7-2; J gene: TRBJ1-2; clone size: NA
CDR3 protein: CASSLGRGNTEAFF; CDR3 DNA: TGTGCCAGCAGCTTAGGAAGGGGGAACACTGAAGCTTTCTTT; D gene: NA; V gene: TRBV7-2; J gene: TRBJ1-1; clone size: few
CDR3 protein: CASSVTGETEAFF; CDR3 DNA: TGTGCCAGCAGCGTCACAGGGGAGACTGAAGCTTTCTTT; D gene: TRBD1; V gene: TRBV7-3; J gene: TRBJ1-1; clone size: few